Listed here are 32 T cell receptor beta chains from one sample, sequenced in a study of OX40 agonist ivuxolimab in advanced cancers. Repertoires were generated with immunoSEQ multiplex PCR, while TCRdb's copy carries only in-frame clones and drops some. The sample includes 95,000 to 150,000 clones, under 95% of them seen just once. This material consisted of CD4+ or CD8+ T cells sorted from blood, taken in a trial of the OX40 agonist ivuxolimab. The receptors were gathered from an adult with an advanced solid tumor such as melanoma, head and neck, liver or kidney cancer.

This clone has a handful of counts. The V and J genes are TRBV7-6 and TRBJ1-2, with no clear D. Per the germline V gene, CDR1 is SGHVS and CDR2 is FNYEAQ. Between the trimmed V and J ends, which lost 5 bases and 8 bases, there was a span of 12 bases. The CDR3 has 12 amino acids. The CDR3 region is CASSPRDGGYTF. CDR3 sequence (DNA): TGTGCCAGCAGCCCAAGGGATGGGGGCTACACCTTC.

The J gene is TRBJ1-1, the V gene TRBV11-3; D might be TRBD1 (6 bases). The CDR3 spans 15 residues. Germline values: CDR1 SGHNT, CDR2 YENEEA. V was pared by 5 bases and J by 1 base, with 14 bases between. The CDR3 here is CASSLGGQTNTEAFF. The CDR3 DNA follows: TGTGCCAGCAGCCTGGGGGGACAAACGAACACTGAAGCTTTCTTT. The complete variable domain, with remaining parts taken from reference TRBV11-3 and TRBJ1-1, reads EAGVVQSPRYKIIEKKQPVAFWCNPISGHNTLYWYLQNLGQGPELLIRYENEEAVDDSQLPKDRFSAERLKGVDSTLKIQPAELGDSAVYLCASSLGGQTNTEAFFGQGTRLTVV.

The chain combines TRBV7-6 with TRBJ2-3, with TRBD1 matching 7 bases. The CDR3 runs to 15 residues. Unmatched junction bases numbered 8, after V lost 6 bases and J lost 2 bases. Germline-derived CDR1 and CDR2 are SGHVS and FNYEAQ. This chain's CDR3 is CASSSETGYTDTQYF. CDR3 in DNA: TGTGCCAGCAGTTCCGAGACAGGGTACACAGATACGCAGTATTTT. Using reference TRBV7-6 and TRBJ2-3 for the parts outside the CDR3, the full variable domain is GAGVSQSPRYKVTKRGQDVALRCDPISGHVSLYWYRQALGQGPEFLTYFNYEAQQDKSGLPNDRFSAERPEGSISTLTIQRTEQRDSAMYRCASSSETGYTDTQYFGPGTRLTVL.

The genes are TRBV5-1 and TRBJ2-7, with 7 bases fitting TRBD2. This CDR3 contains 16 residues. Germline CDR1 is SGHRS and CDR2 is YFSETQ. Losses at the gene ends were 2 bases for V and 1 base for J; bases not matched to a gene: 9. CDR3 protein: CASSLVGGRSSYEQYF. In DNA, the CDR3 is TGCGCCAGCAGCTTAGTGGGCGGGAGAAGTTCCTACGAGCAGTACTTC.

This chain uses TRBV6-6 with TRBJ1-5; D remains unclear. Germline CDR1 MNHNY, CDR2 SVGAGI (reference sequence). Between the trimmed V and J ends, which lost 7 bases and 1 base, there was a span of 14 bases. This CDR3 is built from 15 residues. CDR3 DNA: TGTGCCAGCACCACCTTTGGGCCGAGCAATCAGCCCCAGCATTTT. Protein sequence: CASTTFGPSNQPQHF.

The CDR3 sequence is CASSSPIGPEAFF. The CDR3 region has the DNA TGTGCCAGCAGTTCCCCTATCGGGCCCGAAGCTTTCTTT. The chain is built from TRBV6-5 and TRBJ1-1; D gene unclear. Trimming shortened V by 4 bases and J by 8 bases, and 14 bases separated the two germline ends. The CDR3 is 13 amino acids. The germline V gene encodes CDR1 MNHEY and CDR2 SVGAGI.

V is TRBV30 and J is TRBJ1-2; the match to TRBD1 covers 7 bases. Germline V gives CDR1 GTSNPN, CDR2 SVGIG (reference sequence). V was pared by 1 base and J by 5 bases, with 1 base of the junction left unmatched. This CDR3 comprises 12 residues. The CDR3 DNA is TGTGCCTGGAGTGCAGGGGGATATGGCTACACCTTC. Protein product: CAWSAGGYGYTF.

The V gene is TRBV9, the J gene TRBJ2-7; 8 bases match TRBD2. CDR1 is SGDLS, CDR2 YYNGEE, per germline. J lost 2 bases, V lost 4 bases, and 8 bases had no gene match. This CDR3 spans 15 amino acids. In DNA form, the CDR3 reads TGTGCCAGCAGCCTAGGACTAGCCGTACCCTACGAGCAGTACTTC. This encodes CASSLGLAVPYEQYF.

This sequence joins TRBV28 and TRBJ2-1; 8 positions agree with TRBD1. V shed 6 bases and J 4 bases; nucleotides not matched to a gene: 2. CDR1 and CDR2 from the germline V gene are MDHEN and SYDVKM. CDR3 length: 13 residues. The CDR3 spells CASRTGGYNEQFF. The DNA for the CDR3 is TGTGCCAGCAGAACAGGGGGATACAATGAGCAGTTCTTC.

This clone was detected only once. J is TRBJ2-3 and V is TRBV19, with 9 bases identical to TRBD1. The CDR3 has 14 residues. Germline trimming cut 7 bases from V and 5 bases from J; bases unmatched to any gene: 7. The germline CDR1 and CDR2 sequences are LNHDA and SQIVND (reference sequence). The CDR3 here is CASNPRQGGDTQYF. CDR3 coding DNA: TGTGCCAGTAACCCGAGACAGGGGGGAGATACGCAGTATTTT.

The chain is built from TRBV5-1 and TRBJ2-1, with 8 bases fitting TRBD2. The CDR3 is made up of 15 amino acids. The V gene end was trimmed by 3 bases and the J gene end by 1 base; junction bases not matched to a gene: 3. Germline-derived CDR1 and CDR2 are SGHRS and YFSETQ. Written as DNA, the CDR3 is TGCGCCAGCAGCTCTAGCGGGCGATCCTACAATGAGCAGTTCTTC. This codes for CASSSSGRSYNEQFF.

The J gene is TRBJ2-7, the V gene TRBV28; D gene uncertain. The V gene's germline CDR1 is MDHEN and CDR2 SYDVKM. The germline V and J ends were trimmed by 4 bases and 3 bases, with 19 bases remaining between them. The CDR3 is 16 amino acids. The CDR3 nucleotides are TGTGCCAGCAGTTCACTCCTGCCGACGGAGTTCTACGAGCAGTACTTC. Amino acid sequence: CASSSLLPTEFYEQYF.

The genes are TRBV4-2 and TRBJ2-1; tentative D call: TRBD2 (5 bases). Per the germline V gene, CDR1 is LGHNA and CDR2 is YNFKEQ. Deletions cut 1 base from V and 7 bases from J, with 17 bases between. This CDR3 is built from 16 residues. CDR3 in DNA: TGTGCCAGCAGCCAAGTAACCGGGAAATGGTCAAATGAGCAGTTCTTC. Translating gives CASSQVTGKWSNEQFF.

V is TRBV5-1 and J is TRBJ2-7; D not certain. This CDR3 contains 15 residues. The V end lost 0 bases, the J end lost 4 bases, and 14 bases lay between the germline ends. From germline, CDR1 is SGHRS and CDR2 YFSETQ. The CDR3 spells CASSLVGSGLYEQYF. The CDR3 DNA reads as TGCGCCAGCAGCTTGGTGGGATCGGGCCTATACGAGCAGTACTTC.

V usage is TRBV4-1 and J usage is TRBJ2-7; TRBD2 aligns across 7 bases. This CDR3 has 15 residues. With 4 bases clipped from V and 1 base from J, the junction kept 7 bases outside the gene matches. The germline V gene has CDR1 MGHRA and CDR2 YSYEKL. CDR3 region: CASSLSGPRSYEQYF. The DNA of the CDR3 is TGCGCCAGCAGCCTTAGCGGGCCCCGTTCCTACGAGCAGTACTTC.

The V gene is TRBV4-3, the J gene TRBJ2-5; TRBD2 matches at 7 bases. This CDR3 is built from 14 residues. Trimming cost V 0 bases and J 4 bases; bases outside gene matches: 2. Germline CDR1 is LGHNA and CDR2 is YSLEER. Here the CDR3 DNA reads TGCGCCAGCAGCCAAGAGGCGGGAGTAGAGACCCAGTACTTC. It encodes CASSQEAGVETQYF.

The V gene is TRBV27, the J gene TRBJ2-5, with 7 positions matching TRBD2. The CDR3 runs 16 residues. The ends lost 6 bases at V and 2 bases at J; junction bases unmatched: 12. The V gene's germline CDR1 is MNHEY and CDR2 SMNVEV (reference sequence). The CDR3 is CASSPPGRELQETQYF. CDR3 nucleotides: TGTGCCAGCAGCCCACCGGGGCGGGAGCTACAAGAGACCCAGTACTTC.

With regard to this clone: A junction boundary mismatches the germline segment, possibly from a read error. The chain carries TRBV7-7 and TRBJ2-5, with 7 nucleotides matching TRBD1. CDR3 length equals 19 residues. Germline V CDR1 and CDR2: SSHAT, FNYEAQ (reference sequence). The CDR3 loop reads CASSTDSTLTGALRETQYF. CDR3 DNA sequence: TGTGCTAGCAGCACCGACTCAACCCTTACAGGGGCCCTCCGAGAGACCCAGTACTTC.

The rearrangement uses TRBV9 and TRBJ2-6; D assignment may be TRBD1 or TRBD2 (6 bases each). CDR1 and CDR2 from the germline V gene are SGDLS and YYNGEE. The CDR3 contains 16 residues. Trimming removed 4 bases from V and 2 bases from J, with 13 bases in between. The CDR3 DNA sequence: TGTGCCAGCAGCCTCGCTGGGGGGCCTGGGGCCAACGTCCTGACTTTC. It encodes CASSLAGGPGANVLTF.

The V and J genes are TRBV10-3 and TRBJ1-1; 8 bases map to TRBD1. The CDR3 is made up of 15 amino acids. Trimming removed 6 bases from V and 1 base from J; junction bases left unmatched: 7. CDR1 and CDR2 from the germline V gene are ENHRY and SYGVKD. DNA of the CDR3: TGTGCCATCAGCTCAGGGGGCTTCGGGAACACTGAAGCTTTCTTT. Residues: CAISSGGFGNTEAFF.

The chain uses TRBV7-8 and TRBJ1-1; TRBD1 might be the D (6 bases). Germline V gene lookup returns CDR1 SGHVS and CDR2 FQNEAQ. This CDR3 has 12 residues. V lost 4 bases and J 11 bases, leaving 14 bases between the germline ends. The CDR3 loop reads CASSSTDRHAFF. The CDR3 coding sequence is TGTGCCAGCAGCTCTACGGACAGACATGCTTTCTTT.

The chain joins TRBV28 to TRBJ2-7; 7 bases fit TRBD1. Trimming removed 7 bases from V and 1 base from J; junction bases left unmatched: 4. The CDR3 is 13 residues long. CDR1 is MDHEN, CDR2 SYDVKM, per germline. The DNA of the CDR3 is TGTGCCAGCATCCCGGGACAGTCCTACGAGCAGTACTTC. Encoded protein: CASIPGQSYEQYF.

The table lists this clone with a count of one. The V gene is TRBV5-6, the J gene TRBJ1-2; D remains ambiguous. Germline CDR1 reads SGHDT; CDR2 reads YYEEEE. CDR3 length: 13 residues. With 3 bases removed from V and 8 bases from J, the gap between germline ends came to 14 bases. The CDR3 protein is CASSYDTGEGYTF. In DNA, the CDR3 is TGTGCCAGCAGCTACGACACCGGAGAAGGCTACACCTTC.

This chain connects TRBV2 to TRBJ2-3; either TRBD1 or TRBD2 may supply D (6 bases each). Germline V CDR1 and CDR2: SNHLY, FYNNEI. V was clipped by 4 bases and J by 2 bases, with 13 bases between them. CDR3 size: 15 residues. CDR3 region: CASSGGAVDTDTQYF. CDR3 coding DNA: TGTGCCAGCAGTGGGGGGGCGGTGGACACAGATACGCAGTATTTT. The entire variable domain, with the rest obtained from reference TRBV2 and TRBJ2-3, is as follows: EPEVTQTPSHQVTQMGQEVILRCVPISNHLYFYWYRQILGQKVEFLVSFYNNEISEKSEIFDDQFSVERPDGSNFTLKIRSTKLEDSAMYFCASSGGAVDTDTQYFGPGTRLTVL.

The V call is TRBV7-2, the J call TRBJ2-7; tentative D call: TRBD1 (5 bases). Trimming removed 5 bases at V and 3 bases at J, with 8 bases between. This CDR3 is 12 amino acids long. Per the germline V gene, CDR1 is SGHTA and CDR2 is FQGNSA. The CDR3 region is CASSRQGYEQYF. The CDR3 nucleotides read TGTGCCAGCAGCCGCCAGGGCTACGAGCAGTACTTC.

V and J are TRBV10-3 and TRBJ2-5; 9 nucleotides agree with TRBD2. CDR3 size: 14 residues. The germline V gene has CDR1 ENHRY and CDR2 SYGVKD. The ends lost 5 bases at V and 2 bases at J; junction bases unmatched: 3. This CDR3 reads CAISPAGGQETQYF. DNA of the CDR3: TGTGCCATCAGTCCCGCGGGAGGGCAAGAGACCCAGTACTTC.

The genes are TRBV5-1 and TRBJ2-5; D may correspond to TRBD1 or TRBD2 (5 bases each). V was shortened by 5 bases and J by 7 bases, with 15 bases between the two germline ends. The germline gives CDR1 SGHRS, CDR2 YFSETQ. The CDR3 length is 13 residues. CDR3 DNA: TGCGCCAGCAGTGATGCCGGGGCGGGGACCCAGTACTTC. This codes for CASSDAGAGTQYF.

Only a few counts were recorded for this clone. The chain carries TRBV14 and TRBJ2-2; 14 bases fit TRBD2. The CDR3 is made up of 15 amino acids. V lost 4 bases, J lost 7 bases, and 2 bases stayed unmatched. CDR1 and CDR2 (germline): SGHDN, FVKESK. The CDR3 coding sequence is TGTGCCAGCAGCCGAGGACTAGCGGGGGGCGGGGAGCTGTTTTTT. It yields the protein CASSRGLAGGGELFF.

The chain combines TRBV4-1 with TRBJ1-1; D might be TRBD1 (6 bases). Per the germline V gene, CDR1 is MGHRA and CDR2 is YSYEKL. Trimming removed 4 bases from V and 6 bases from J, with 18 bases in between. The CDR3 is 15 amino acids. This chain's CDR3 is CASSLSGGVISEAFF. The CDR3 nucleotides are TGCGCCAGCAGCCTAAGTGGGGGCGTAATCTCTGAAGCTTTCTTT.

This clone occurred once. DNA for the CDR3: TGTGCCAGCGCCCCGTGGGTCCTCGGCCATGGCACCATATATTTT. Translating gives CASAPWVLGHGTIYF. This chain uses TRBV14 with TRBJ1-3; D gene unclear. The CDR3 totals 15 residues. Between the trimmed V and J ends, which lost 8 bases and 9 bases, there was a span of 23 bases. Germline assignment: CDR1 SGHDN and CDR2 FVKESK.

V is TRBV11-3 and J is TRBJ2-7, with TRBD2 identical over 10 bases. V was clipped by 3 bases and J by 7 bases; unmatched bases: 9. Germline V gene sequence: CDR1 SGHNT, CDR2 YENEEA. The CDR3 runs 15 residues. CDR3: CASSLGRLAGEEQYF. In nucleotides, the CDR3 is TGTGCCAGCAGCTTGGGGCGGCTAGCGGGAGAAGAGCAGTACTTC.

The sample holds one count of this clone. This chain connects TRBV2 to TRBJ2-7, with TRBD2 identical over 10 bases. From germline, CDR1 is SNHLY and CDR2 FYNNEI. There are 18 residues in the CDR3. The V segment lost 2 bases and the J segment 4 bases; nucleotides outside the gene matches: 14. The CDR3 reads CASSERGLIAGGVYEQYF. CDR3 nucleotide sequence: TGTGCCAGCAGTGAACGCGGACTTATAGCGGGAGGTGTATACGAGCAGTACTTC.